The next 28 T cell receptor beta chains were all read from a single sample in a study of CXCR3-negative and CXCR3-positive naive CD8 T cells. The authors prepared UMI-labeled TRB cDNA libraries by 5' RACE. TCRdb reprocessed the 5' RACE reads, with one entry per CDR3 protein and no DNA. This listing includes 45,000 or so distinct CDR3 sequences. Sequenced sample: memory CD8+ T cells from blood. Every receptor here comes from a human donor in good health. Some clones in this sample may be carry-over from other donors' samples.

V and J are TRBV29-1 and TRBJ1-1; there is no DNA to check the TCRdb D call of TRBD1. CDR1 and CDR2 (germline): SQVTM, ANQGSEA. The CDR3 has 12 residues. The CDR3 loop is CSVVTGGPEAFF.

The V call is TRBV9, the J call TRBJ2-7; the D gene TCRdb calls, TRBD2, cannot be checked with no DNA. CDR3 length: 14 amino acids. CDR1 is SGDLS and CDR2 is YYNGEE in the germline V gene. This CDR3 is CASSVDLTALEQYF.

The gene calls are TRBV28 and TRBJ2-6; TCRdb picks TRBD1, but there is no DNA to check that call. CDR1 and CDR2 from the germline V gene are MDHEN and SYDVKM. This CDR3 region has 17 residues. CDR3: CASSSGRILSGANVLTF.

This chain joins TRBV27 and TRBJ2-5; the D call of TRBD2 rests on TCRdb alone, since no DNA is present to check it. CDR1 is MNHEY, CDR2 SMNVEV, per germline (reference sequence). The CDR3 has 16 amino acids. The CDR3 loop reads CASSHGWREGVETQYF.

V is TRBV29-1 and J is TRBJ1-1; TCRdb picks TRBD1, but there is no DNA to check that call. Germline V gene lookup returns CDR1 SQVTM and CDR2 ANQGSEA. This CDR3 is 13 amino acids long. CDR3 in amino acids: CSVEEGQGWEAFF.

The V call is TRBV6-4, the J call TRBJ2-1. The CDR3 contains 12 residues. Germline-derived CDR1 and CDR2 are MRHNA and SNTAGT. This chain's CDR3 is CAISDLGHEQFF.

This sequence joins TRBV27 and TRBJ2-2; TCRdb proposes TRBD1, but this gene call is untestable without DNA. The CDR3 is 12 residues long. Germline CDR1 is MNHEY and CDR2 is SMNVEV (reference sequence). The CDR3 sequence: CASGPRGGELFF.

The gene calls are TRBV29-1 and TRBJ2-1; the D gene TCRdb calls, TRBD1, cannot be checked with no DNA. This CDR3 contains 15 residues. CDR1 and CDR2 (germline): SQVTM, ANQGSEA. The CDR3 spells CSVPLTGVPYNEQFF.

The chain employs TRBV6-5 and TRBJ1-4; TCRdb outputs TRBD1, but without DNA this stays unchecked. The CDR3 contains 15 residues. From germline, CDR1 is MNHEY and CDR2 SVGAGI. CDR3 sequence: CASSSGTGINEKLFF.

The chain couples TRBV29-1 to TRBJ2-7; TCRdb reports TRBD2, a call that lacks DNA to check it against. This CDR3 spans 14 amino acids. Germline CDR1 reads SQVTM; CDR2 reads ANQGSEA. CDR3 in amino acids: CSVVRAAGNYEQYF.

J is TRBJ2-5 and V is TRBV3-1; TCRdb indicates TRBD2, and absent DNA this call remains unverified. The CDR3 runs 16 residues. Germline V gives CDR1 LGHDT, CDR2 YNNKEL (reference sequence). The CDR3 loop is CASSPRLAEFQETQYF.

This chain joins TRBV2 and TRBJ1-2. CDR3 length: 17 amino acids. Germline-derived CDR1 and CDR2 are SNHLY and FYNNEI. CDR3: CASSEFGFGRTNYGYTF.

The chain has TRBV12-3 or TRBV12-4 and TRBJ2-3. The CDR3 extends over 16 amino acids. The CDR3 spells CASSLSVSQNTDTQYF.

This chain connects TRBV5-5 to TRBJ2-7; the TCRdb call, TRBD1, lacks DNA for checking. CDR1 is SGHKS and CDR2 is YYEKEE in the germline V gene (reference sequence). This CDR3 contains 15 residues. The CDR3 sequence is CASSLILDRGYEQYF.

This chain joins TRBV14 and TRBJ2-1. Germline V gives CDR1 SGHDN, CDR2 FVKESK. This CDR3 has 13 residues. CDR3 protein: CASSQWDYNEQFF. Based on the CDR3 plus reference TRBV14 and TRBJ2-1, the full variable domain is EAGVTQFPSHSVIEKGQTVTLRCDPISGHDNLYWYRRVMGKEIKFLLHFVKESKQDESGMPNNRFLAERTGGTYSTLKVQPAELEDSGVYFCASSQWDYNEQFFGPGTRLTVL.

The chain combines TRBV6-5 with TRBJ2-1. Germline assignment: CDR1 MNHEY and CDR2 SVGAGI. This CDR3 has 12 residues. The CDR3 sequence is CASSYGPREQFF.

V and J are TRBV27 and TRBJ2-1; TCRdb calls TRBD1, which cannot be checked without DNA. Germline CDR1 and CDR2: MNHEY and SMNVEV (reference sequence). The CDR3 covers 14 residues. The CDR3 loop is CASSSGTLWNEQFF.

The CDR3 spells CSVGVDRGYEQYF. The chain combines TRBV29-1 with TRBJ2-7; TCRdb calls TRBD1, which cannot be checked without DNA. This CDR3 has 13 residues. Germline CDR1 SQVTM, CDR2 ANQGSEA.

This chain uses TRBV5-1 with TRBJ2-1; the D call of TRBD1 rests on TCRdb alone, since no DNA is present to check it. The CDR3 is 15 residues long. CDR1 and CDR2 from the germline V gene are SGHRS and YFSETQ. CDR3 in amino acids: CASSLGGILLNEQFF.

This chain connects TRBV12-3 or TRBV12-4 to TRBJ1-1. There are 14 residues in the CDR3. CDR3 region: CASSLARVDTEAFF.

The CDR3 reads CASSDSNTDTQYF. V usage is TRBV6-4 and J usage is TRBJ2-3. This CDR3 spans 13 amino acids. Germline-derived CDR1 and CDR2 are MRHNA and SNTAGT.

The gene calls are TRBV7-7 and TRBJ2-3; there is no DNA to check the TCRdb D call of TRBD2. Per germline, CDR1 SSHAT and CDR2 FNYEAQ (reference sequence). The CDR3 covers 13 residues. The CDR3 protein is CASSLALASGQYF.

The chain links TRBV6-2 or TRBV6-3 to TRBJ2-2; the D gene TCRdb calls, TRBD1, cannot be checked with no DNA. Germline V gene sequence: CDR1 MNHEY, CDR2 SVGEGT. CDR3 length equals 14 residues. The CDR3 sequence: CASSYNRETGELFF.

The rearrangement joins TRBV28 to TRBJ2-1; the TCRdb D gene call, TRBD2, has no DNA to confirm it. This CDR3 spans 12 amino acids. Germline V gene sequence: CDR1 MDHEN, CDR2 SYDVKM. CDR3 sequence: CASSSNPRLQFF.

The chain couples TRBV15 to TRBJ2-3; TCRdb designates TRBD1, a call that cannot be tested without DNA. CDR1 LNHNV and CDR2 YYDKDF come from the germline V gene (reference sequence). The CDR3 totals 19 residues. The CDR3 protein is CATSRDQRGMEGDTDTQYF.

This sequence joins TRBV15 and TRBJ2-3; TCRdb outputs TRBD2, but without DNA this stays unchecked. The CDR3 consists of 15 residues. Germline V lookup: CDR1 LNHNV, CDR2 YYDKDF (reference sequence). This CDR3 is CATSGTSGGSDTQYF.

The genes are TRBV23-1 and TRBJ2-1; lacking DNA, the TRBD1 call made by TCRdb goes unchecked. TRBV23-1 is reported as an ORF; its role is uncertain. This CDR3 spans 14 amino acids. Here the CDR3 reads CASLIGGSSWEQFF.

The chain has TRBV6-5 and TRBJ2-7. Germline V gives CDR1 MNHEY, CDR2 SVGAGI. The CDR3 runs 14 residues. CDR3 sequence reads: CASSLSLSTYEQYF.